This T cell receptor beta chain stems from a study of technical replicates of blood from several donors. Assay used: immunoSEQ multiplex PCR; TCRdb lists only in-frame clones, some missing. This table has some 67,000 clones, nearly 98% appearing once. This receptor was identified in a human donor in good health. The sample taken for sequencing was T cells isolated from PBMCs.

The CDR3 DNA reads as TGTGCCAGCAGTTTTACCCCAGGACTAGCTGAAGCTTTCTTT. Protein product: CASSFTPGLAEAFF. The chain carries TRBV27 and TRBJ1-1, with no clear D. The V and J ends lost 3 bases and 6 bases respectively, with 14 bases between them. Germline V CDR1 and CDR2: MNHEY, SMNVEV (reference sequence). The CDR3 loop spans 14 amino acids.